Included here is one T cell receptor (beta chain) sequence, with context. The antigen remains undetermined. This sample was taken from a study of OX40 agonist ivuxolimab in advanced cancers. Study-wide results and limits: The study did not work out the antigen specificity of the expanded peripheral T cells.

Germline V lookup: CDR1 SQVTM, CDR2 ANQGSEA. The CDR3 sequence is 13 residues long. The V and J ends lost 4 bases and 5 bases respectively, with 12 bases between them. People who had autoimmune disease history or systemic immunosuppression were excluded. Clones were sequenced by immunoSEQ multiplex PCR, and TCRdb holds only the in-frame ones, with some missing. The sample has roughly 61,000 clones, 80% to 90% seen once. The chain combines TRBV29-1 with TRBJ2-1; D assignment may be TRBD1 or TRBD2 (5 bases each). This TCR came from an adult with an advanced solid tumor such as melanoma, head and neck, liver or kidney cancer. Specimen: CD4+ or CD8+ T cells sorted from blood, collected in a trial of the OX40 agonist ivuxolimab. The CDR3: CSVAGTANNEQFF. The CDR3 coding sequence is TGCAGCGTTGCCGGGACGGCGAACAATGAGCAGTTCTTC.